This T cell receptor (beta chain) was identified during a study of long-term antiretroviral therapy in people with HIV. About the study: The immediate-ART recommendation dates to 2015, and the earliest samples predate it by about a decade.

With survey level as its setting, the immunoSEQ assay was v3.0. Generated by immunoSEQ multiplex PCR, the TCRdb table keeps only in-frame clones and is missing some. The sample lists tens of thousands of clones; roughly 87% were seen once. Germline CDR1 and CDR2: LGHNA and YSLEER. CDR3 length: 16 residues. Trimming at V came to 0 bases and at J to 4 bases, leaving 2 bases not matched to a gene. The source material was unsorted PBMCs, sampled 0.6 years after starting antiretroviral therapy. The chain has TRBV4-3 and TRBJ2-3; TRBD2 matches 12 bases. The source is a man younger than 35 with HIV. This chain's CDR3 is CASSQDLAGGPDTQYF. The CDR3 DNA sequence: TGCGCCAGCAGCCAAGATCTAGCGGGAGGGCCAGATACGCAGTATTTT.